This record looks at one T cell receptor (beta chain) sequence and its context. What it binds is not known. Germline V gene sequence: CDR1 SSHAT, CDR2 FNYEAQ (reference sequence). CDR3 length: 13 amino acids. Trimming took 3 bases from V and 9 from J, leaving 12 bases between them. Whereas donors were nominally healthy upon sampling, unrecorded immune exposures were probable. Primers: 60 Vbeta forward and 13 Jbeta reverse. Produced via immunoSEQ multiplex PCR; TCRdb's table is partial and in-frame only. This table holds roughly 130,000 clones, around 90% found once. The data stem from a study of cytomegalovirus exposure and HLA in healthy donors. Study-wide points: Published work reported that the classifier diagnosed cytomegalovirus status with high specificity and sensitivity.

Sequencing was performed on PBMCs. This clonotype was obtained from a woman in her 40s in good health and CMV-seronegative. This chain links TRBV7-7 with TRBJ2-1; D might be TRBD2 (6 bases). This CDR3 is CASSFRERGEQFF. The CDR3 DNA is TGTGCCAGCAGCTTCCGGGAGAGGGGTGAGCAGTTCTTC.